This section outlines one T cell receptor beta chain sequence together with its context. The antigen is undetermined. Germline V gene data show CDR1 as MNHEY and CDR2 as SMNVEV (reference sequence). This CDR3 spans 16 amino acids. V was pared by 6 bases and J by 3 bases, with 20 bases between. This sample was included in a study of blood T cells in healthy people across ages. Broader study findings: A roughly linear age-dependent decrease characterized TCR beta diversity per million T cells.

A second PCR of roughly 7 to 11 cycles used a sample-barcoded 5' primer and a J-beta primer mix. TCRdb ran MiXCR on the 5' RACE reads and lists one entry per CDR3 protein. The data show 700,000 to 950,000 distinct CDR3 sequences, 58% seen once. The chain joins TRBV27 to TRBJ1-2, with a weak D call TRBD1 (5 bases). This clonotype was sampled from a man younger than 40 in good health. The sample consisted of blood. The CDR3 DNA reads TGTGCCAGCAGCCGATCCGGGGACCGGAGGCACTATGGCTACACCTTC. Protein: CASSRSGDRRHYGYTF.